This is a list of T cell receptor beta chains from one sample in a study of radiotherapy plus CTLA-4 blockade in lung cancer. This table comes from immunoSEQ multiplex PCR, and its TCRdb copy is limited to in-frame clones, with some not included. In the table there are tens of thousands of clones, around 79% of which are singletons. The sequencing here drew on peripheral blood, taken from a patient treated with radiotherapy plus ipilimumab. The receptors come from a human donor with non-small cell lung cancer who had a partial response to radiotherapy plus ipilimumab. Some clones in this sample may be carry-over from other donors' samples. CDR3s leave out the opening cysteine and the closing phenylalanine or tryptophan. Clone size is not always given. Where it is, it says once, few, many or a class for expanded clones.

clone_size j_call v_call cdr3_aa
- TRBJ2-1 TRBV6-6 ASSGTRIEVGEQF
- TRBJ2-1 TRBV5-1 ASSLDNPSYNEQF
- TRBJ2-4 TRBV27 ASRYPGTGIQY
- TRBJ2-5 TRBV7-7 ASSLAGGMETQY
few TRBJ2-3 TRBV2 ASNGAGTSGNTDTQY
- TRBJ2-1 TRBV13 ASSLGSGGYNEQF
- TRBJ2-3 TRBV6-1 ASSERQTDLGDTQY
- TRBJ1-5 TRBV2 ASSEAIRQPQH
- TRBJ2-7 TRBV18 ASSQEQVNSYEQY
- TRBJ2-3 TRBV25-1 ASSETSRRGDTQY
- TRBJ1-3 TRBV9 ASSVEGAGNTIY
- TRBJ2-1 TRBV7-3 ASSYSDEQF
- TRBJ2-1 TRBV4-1 ASSRTSGDYNEQF
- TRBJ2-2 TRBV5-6 ASSSVDKLTNTGELF
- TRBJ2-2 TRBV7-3 ASSASGGLTGELF
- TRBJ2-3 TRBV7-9 ASSRGSSDTQY
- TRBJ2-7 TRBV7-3 ASSPIAGAPYEQY
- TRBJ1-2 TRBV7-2 ASSPSYGYT
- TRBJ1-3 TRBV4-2 ASSQDLSSGNTIY
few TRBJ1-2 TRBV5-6 ASSLGWAHGYT
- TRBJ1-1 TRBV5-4 ASSKYTGGLGEAF
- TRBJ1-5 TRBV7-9 ASSAQGGNQPQH
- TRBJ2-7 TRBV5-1 ASRDGTANYEQY
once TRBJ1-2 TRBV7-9 ASGRREGQGGSGYT
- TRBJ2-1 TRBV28 ASSKNRGYNEQF
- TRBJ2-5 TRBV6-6 ASSYSSSETQY
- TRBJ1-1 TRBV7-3 ASSPTGRDEAF
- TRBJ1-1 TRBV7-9 ASSGGGTRTGEAF
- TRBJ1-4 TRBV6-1 ASSEGGVREKLF